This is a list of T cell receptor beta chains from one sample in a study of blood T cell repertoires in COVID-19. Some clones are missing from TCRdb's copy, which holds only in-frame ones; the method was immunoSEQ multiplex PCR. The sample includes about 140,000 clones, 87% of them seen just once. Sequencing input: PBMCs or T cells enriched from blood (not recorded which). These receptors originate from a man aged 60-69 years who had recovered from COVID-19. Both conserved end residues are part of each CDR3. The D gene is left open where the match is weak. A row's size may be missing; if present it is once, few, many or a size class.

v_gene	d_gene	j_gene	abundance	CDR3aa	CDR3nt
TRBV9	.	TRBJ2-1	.	CASSEIPGLRGDEQFF	TGTGCCAGCAGCGAGATACCGGGACTTAGGGGCGATGAGCAGTTCTTC
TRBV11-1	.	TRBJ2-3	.	CASSLESLSHTQYF	TGTGCCAGCAGCTTAGAAAGCTTAAGCCATACGCAGTATTTT
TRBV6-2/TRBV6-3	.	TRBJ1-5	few	CASSRATAGDGQPQHF	TGTGCCAGCAGCCGGGCGACCGCGGGAGATGGACAGCCCCAGCATTTT
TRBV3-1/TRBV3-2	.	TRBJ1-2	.	CASSQKSANYGYTF	TGTGCCAGCAGCCAAAAGTCGGCTAACTATGGCTACACCTTC
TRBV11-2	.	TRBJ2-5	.	CASSFESRGKTQYF	TGTGCCAGCAGCTTTGAATCCAGAGGCAAGACCCAGTACTTC
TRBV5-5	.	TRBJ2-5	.	CASSLAVTALGETQYF	TGTGCCAGCAGCTTGGCCGTGACAGCCTTAGGAGAGACCCAGTACTTC
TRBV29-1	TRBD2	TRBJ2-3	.	CSVEGGRGTDTQYF	TGCAGCGTTGAGGGAGGGCGCGGCACAGATACGCAGTATTTT
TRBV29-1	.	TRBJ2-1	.	CSVAKLVSNEQFF	TGCAGCGTTGCGAAACTAGTTTCTAATGAGCAGTTCTTC
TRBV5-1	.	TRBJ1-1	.	CASRVTGRDTEAFF	TGCGCCAGCAGAGTGACAGGAAGAGATACTGAAGCTTTCTTT
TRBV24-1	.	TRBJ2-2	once	CATSGLIGELFF	TGTGCCACCAGTGGTCTTATCGGGGAGCTGTTTTTT
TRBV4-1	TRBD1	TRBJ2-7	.	CASSQAQTGYGEQYF	TGCGCCAGCAGCCAGGCTCAGACAGGGTATGGCGAGCAGTACTTC
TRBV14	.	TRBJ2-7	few	CASSLLLGGEQYF	TGTGCCAGCAGCCTTCTCTTAGGAGGTGAGCAGTACTTC
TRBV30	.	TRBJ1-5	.	CAWSVWGGGEDQPQHF	TGTGCCTGGAGTGTATGGGGAGGGGGAGAGGATCAGCCCCAGCATTTT
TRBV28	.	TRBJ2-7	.	CASSLGLLYEQYF	TGTGCCAGCAGTTTAGGGCTGTTATACGAGCAGTACTTC
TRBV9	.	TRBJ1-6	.	CASSRFGGADSPLHF	TGTGCCAGCAGCCGATTTGGGGGGGCAGATTCACCCCTCCACTTT
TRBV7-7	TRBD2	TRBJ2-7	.	CASSLALGLAGGEQYF	TGTGCTAGCAGCTTAGCGCTCGGACTAGCGGGAGGCGAGCAGTACTTC
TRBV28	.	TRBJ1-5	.	CASSSHQGFGNQPQHF	TGTGCCAGCAGTTCCCACCAGGGCTTCGGCAATCAGCCCCAGCATTTT
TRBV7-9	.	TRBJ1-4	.	CASSPWRGATNEKLFF	TGTGCCAGCAGCCCGTGGAGGGGTGCAACTAATGAAAAACTGTTTTTT
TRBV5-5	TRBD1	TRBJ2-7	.	CASSFEDRRYEQYF	TGTGCCAGCAGCTTTGAGGACAGGAGGTACGAGCAGTACTTC
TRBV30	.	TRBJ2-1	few	CAWSSSTGSSYNEQFF	TGTGCCTGGAGTTCCTCAACGGGAAGCTCCTACAATGAGCAGTTCTTC
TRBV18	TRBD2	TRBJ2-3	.	CASSPASGRGTDTQYF	TGTGCCAGCTCACCAGCTAGCGGGAGGGGAACAGATACGCAGTATTTT
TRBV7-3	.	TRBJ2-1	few	CASSFSGASNNEQFF	TGTGCCAGCAGCTTCTCGGGAGCATCTAACAATGAGCAGTTCTTC
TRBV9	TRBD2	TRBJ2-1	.	CASSVALAGGYNEQFF	TGTGCCAGCAGCGTAGCACTAGCGGGGGGTTACAATGAGCAGTTCTTC
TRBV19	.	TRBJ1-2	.	CASSATIEYGYTF	TGTGCCAGTAGTGCGACAATAGAGTATGGCTACACCTTC
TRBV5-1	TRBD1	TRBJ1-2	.	CASSLIGQGIYGYTF	TGCGCCAGCAGCTTGATTGGACAGGGGATCTATGGCTACACCTTC
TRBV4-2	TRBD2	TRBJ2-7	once	CASSHVSGTTNSYEQYF	TGTGCCAGCAGCCACGTATCCGGGACTACTAACTCCTACGAGCAGTACTTC
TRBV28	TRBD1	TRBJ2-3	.	CASSRQGRSTDTQYF	TGTGCCAGCAGCCGACAGGGAAGGTCCACAGATACGCAGTATTTT
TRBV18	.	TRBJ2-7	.	CASSPGDSSSYEQYF	TGTGCCAGCTCACCCGGGGACTCAAGCTCCTACGAGCAGTACTTC
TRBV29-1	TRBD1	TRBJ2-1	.	CSGAGTDNEQFF	TGCAGCGGAGCCGGGACAGACAATGAGCAGTTCTTC
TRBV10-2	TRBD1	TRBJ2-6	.	CASRIEGQRNSGANVLTF	TGCGCCAGCAGGATCGAGGGACAGAGAAACTCTGGGGCCAACGTCCTGACTTTC
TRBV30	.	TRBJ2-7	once	CAWSGREQYF	TGTGCCTGGAGTGGGAGGGAGCAGTACTTC
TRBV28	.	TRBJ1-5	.	CASTLRGGGNQPQHF	TGTGCCAGCACCCTCAGGGGAGGGGGCAATCAGCCCCAGCATTTT
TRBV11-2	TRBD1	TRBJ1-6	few	CASSSRTGYSPLHF	TGTGCCAGCAGCTCTCGGACAGGTTATTCACCCCTCCACTTT
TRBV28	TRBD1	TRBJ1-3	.	CASSLGFRTGRGNTIYF	TGTGCCAGCAGTTTAGGTTTTCGGACAGGTCGGGGAAACACCATATATTTT
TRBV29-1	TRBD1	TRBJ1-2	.	CSVDRGGAGYTF	TGCAGCGTTGACCGAGGGGGCGCGGGCTACACCTTC
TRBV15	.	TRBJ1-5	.	CATRRGVVELEAQHF	TGTGCCACCAGGAGAGGGGTCGTCGAATTGGAGGCCCAGCATTTT
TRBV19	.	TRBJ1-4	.	CASRTGRGGTNEKLFF	TGTGCCAGTCGGACCGGACGGGGGGGAACAAATGAAAAACTGTTTTTT
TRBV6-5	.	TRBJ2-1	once	CASRDTYNEQFF	TGTGCCAGCCGGGACACTTACAATGAGCAGTTCTTC
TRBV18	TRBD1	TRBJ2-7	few	CASVRDRPLDEQYF	TGTGCCAGCGTCCGGGACAGGCCGTTGGACGAGCAGTACTTC
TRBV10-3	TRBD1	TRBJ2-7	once	CAISESWTGPSYEQYF	TGTGCCATCAGTGAGTCTTGGACAGGACCCTCCTACGAGCAGTACTTC
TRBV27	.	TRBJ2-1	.	CASKASFHNEQFF	TGTGCCAGCAAGGCTAGTTTTCACAATGAGCAGTTCTTC
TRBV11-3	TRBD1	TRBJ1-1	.	CASSLNRGSTEAFF	TGTGCCAGCAGCTTGAACAGGGGGAGCACTGAAGCTTTCTTT
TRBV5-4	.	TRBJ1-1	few	CASSSRTALNTEAFF	TGTGCCAGCAGCTCGAGGACAGCACTAAACACTGAAGCTTTCTTT
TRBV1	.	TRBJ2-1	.	CTSSQELAGGVSSYNEQFF	TGCACCAGCAGCCAAGAACTAGCGGGGGGCGTTAGCTCCTACAATGAGCAGTTCTTC
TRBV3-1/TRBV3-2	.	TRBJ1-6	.	CASSHMEEGSPLHF	TGTGCCAGCAGCCACATGGAGGAGGGATCACCCCTCCACTTT
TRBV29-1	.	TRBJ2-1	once	CSAAAPQQFF	TGCAGCGCCGCGGCCCCTCAGCAGTTCTTC
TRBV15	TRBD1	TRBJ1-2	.	CATERDRDYGYTF	TGTGCCACCGAACGGGACAGGGACTATGGCTACACCTTC
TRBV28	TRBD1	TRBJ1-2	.	CASIQQGAAYGYTF	TGTGCCAGCATCCAACAGGGGGCGGCCTATGGCTACACCTTC
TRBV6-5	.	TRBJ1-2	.	CATSPTPDYGYTF	TGTGCCACCTCCCCCACTCCTGACTATGGCTACACCTTC
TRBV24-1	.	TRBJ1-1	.	CATSGRTSRGTEAFF	TGTGCCACCAGTGGTAGGACTTCTCGGGGGACTGAAGCTTTCTTT
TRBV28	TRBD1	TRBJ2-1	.	CASSPGQGKDEQFF	TGTGCCAGCAGTCCCGGACAGGGAAAGGATGAGCAGTTCTTC
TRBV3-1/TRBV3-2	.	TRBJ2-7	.	CASSQVDGAEQYF	TGTGCCAGCAGCCAAGTAGATGGTGCCGAGCAGTACTTC
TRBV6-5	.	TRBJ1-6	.	CASSYGSYSPLHF	TGTGCCAGCAGTTATGGCAGTTATTCACCCCTCCACTTT
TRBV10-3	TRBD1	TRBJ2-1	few	CAITRTGAYNEQFF	TGTGCCATCACCCGGACAGGGGCCTACAATGAGCAGTTCTTC
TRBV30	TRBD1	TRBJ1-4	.	CAFGGDRGHEKLFF	TGTGCCTTCGGGGGTGACAGGGGGCATGAAAAACTGTTTTTT
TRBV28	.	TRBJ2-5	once	CASSLSTELETQYF	TGTGCCAGCAGTCTTAGTACGGAGCTAGAGACCCAGTACTTC